This T cell receptor beta chain was sequenced during a study of Graves' ophthalmopathy and Graves' hyperthyroidism. The study, taken as a whole, reports: Predictions made by the model for ophthalmopathy progression reached more than 55% sensitivity and almost 75% specificity.

Deletions cut 2 bases from V and 4 bases from J, with 12 bases between. Per the germline V gene, CDR1 is MDHEN and CDR2 is SYDVKM. The CDR3 extends over 14 amino acids. This clonotype was recorded a few times. Its antigen is still unknown. From RNA, the CDR3 regions of TCR beta chains were amplified and sequenced. After a first-round RT-PCR with HTBI primers, a second-round multiplex PCR was run. TCRdb re-called the multiplex PCR reads with MiXCR, one entry per CDR3 protein. Among 350,000 to 400,000 distinct CDR3 sequences listed, about 16% were seen once. The chain recombines TRBV28 with TRBJ2-7, with D perhaps matching TRBD2 (6 bases). Sequencing was performed on peripheral blood. The sequence derives from a woman younger than 30 with Graves' ophthalmopathy. CDR3 region: CASSLTSSVYEQYF. CDR3 DNA sequence: TGTGCCAGCAGTTTAACTAGCTCGGTGTACGAGCAGTACTTC.